This passage covers 14 T cell receptor beta chains from one sample sequenced in a study of blood T cell repertoires in COVID-19 (dated by TCRdb to 2020 to 2021). Receptor amplification or capture employed the immunoSEQ multiplex PCR assay. Entries here come from immuneACCESS through TCRdb and include only in-frame sequences with V and J called. Some clones fail to appear in such tables; in the studies checked, an unresolved V gene covers under half of the shortfall, and the cause of the remainder is unknown. The sample contains about 70,000 clones, roughly 80% of them found a single time. Of the sample, around 0.91% falls within the top ten clones. Sequenced sample: peripheral blood. These receptors were collected from a woman aged 70-85 years with acute or convalescent COVID-19.

This CDR3 reads CASSQDLEGGMWNTGELFF. CDR3 nucleotide sequence: TGCGCCAGCAGCCAAGATTTGGAGGGCGGTATGTGGAACACCGGGGAGCTGTTTTTT. This chain links TRBV4-3 with TRBJ2-2, with D tentatively TRBD2 (6 bases). The V end was cut by 0 bases, the J end by 1 base, with 18 bases between. Germline assignment: CDR1 LGHNA and CDR2 YSLEER. CDR3 length: 19 amino acids.

The V call is TRBV7-6, the J call TRBJ2-7, with 8 bases aligning to TRBD1. V was clipped by 0 bases and J by 3 bases; unmatched bases: 7. Germline CDR1 reads SGHVS; CDR2 reads FNYEAQ. The CDR3 is made up of 16 amino acids. CDR3: CASSLATGETSYEQYF. CDR3 nucleotide sequence: TGTGCCAGCAGCTTAGCGACAGGGGAGACGAGCTACGAGCAGTACTTC.

V is TRBV27 and J is TRBJ1-1; D is unresolved. Germline assignment: CDR1 MNHEY and CDR2 SMNVEV (reference sequence). This CDR3 is built from 17 residues. Deletions cut 3 bases from V and 3 bases from J, with 20 bases between. The CDR3 DNA follows: TGTGCCAGCAGTTTGTGGGGAGGGTCAGAAAGGGACACTGAAGCTTTCTTT. It specifies CASSLWGGSERDTEAFF.

The rearrangement joins TRBV20-1 to TRBJ2-3, with D possibly matching TRBD1 (6 bases). Trimming pared 5 bases from V and 2 bases from J, leaving 17 bases between. The CDR3 has 15 amino acids. Looked up from germline, CDR1 is DFQATT and CDR2 is SNEGSKA (reference sequence). CDR3 DNA: TGCAGTGCTGGTGTCAGGGGACCGATCACAGATACGCAGTATTTT. Translated: CSAGVRGPITDTQYF.

V is TRBV5-1 and J is TRBJ2-1, with TRBD2 identical over 11 bases. Germline V gene lookup returns CDR1 SGHRS and CDR2 YFSETQ. This CDR3 has 15 amino acids. With V trimmed by 3 bases and J by 3 bases, 2 bases remained unmatched. This CDR3 reads CASSYSGGDYNEQFF. In DNA, the CDR3 is TGCGCCAGCAGCTATAGCGGGGGGGACTACAATGAGCAGTTCTTC.

The chain recombines TRBV15 with TRBJ2-1; 7 bases are a match to TRBD2. The germline V gene encodes CDR1 LNHNV and CDR2 YYDKDF (reference sequence). This CDR3 comprises 15 residues. The J segment lost 3 bases and the V segment lost 1 base, leaving 3 bases of the junction unmatched. The CDR3 protein is CATSRGGGYYNEQFF. CDR3 sequence (DNA): TGTGCCACCAGCAGAGGCGGGGGATACTACAATGAGCAGTTCTTC.

This clone has more than one count but fewer than ten. The CDR3 DNA follows: TGTGCCAGTAGTATAGAGGGGGACAGAATCCTCTATGGCTACACCTTC. This gives the protein CASSIEGDRILYGYTF. J is TRBJ1-2 and V is TRBV19; 7 positions agree with TRBD1. CDR3 length equals 16 residues. The junction had 8 bases not matched to a gene; V was cut back by 0 bases and J by 4 bases. Germline V CDR1 and CDR2: LNHDA, SQIVND (reference sequence).

This chain joins TRBV4-1 and TRBJ2-2; the match to TRBD2 covers 14 bases. The germline V gene has CDR1 MGHRA and CDR2 YSYEKL. V gave up 4 bases and J gave up 5 bases; unmatched junction bases: 6. CDR3 length: 17 residues. In DNA form, the CDR3 reads TGCGCCAGCAGCCCGGGACTAGCGGGAGTTCGTACCGGGGAGCTGTTTTTT. This sequence encodes CASSPGLAGVRTGELFF.

The chain couples TRBV19 to TRBJ2-5; a weak D match, TRBD2 (5 bases). CDR1 and CDR2 (germline): LNHDA, SQIVND (reference sequence). The CDR3 is made up of 15 amino acids. Trimming removed 5 bases from V and 4 bases from J, with 17 bases in between. CDR3 sequence (DNA): TGTGCCAGTAGTCCCCCGGTGGGGAGAGGAGAGACCCAGTACTTC. Amino acids: CASSPPVGRGETQYF.

This clone was recorded only once. CDR3 in DNA: TGTGCCAGCAGATACCGGGACAAGTACTACGAGCAGTACTTC. It yields the protein CASRYRDKYYEQYF. The rearrangement links TRBV6-2 or TRBV6-3 to TRBJ2-7, with D perhaps TRBD1 (6 bases). V shed 6 bases and J shed 3 bases, with 15 bases lying between them. Germline V gene sequence: CDR1 MNHEY, CDR2 SVGEGT. The CDR3 consists of 14 residues.

The chain combines TRBV19 with TRBJ2-6; possibly TRBD2 for D (6 bases). From germline, CDR1 is LNHDA and CDR2 SQIVND (reference sequence). The ends were cut back, 7 bases at V and 2 bases at J, with 9 bases in the middle. The CDR3 length is 14 residues. The CDR3 spells CASMWGAGANVLTF. The CDR3 DNA follows: TGTGCCAGTATGTGGGGGGCTGGGGCCAACGTCCTGACTTTC.

The V call is TRBV6-1, the J call TRBJ2-7; 7 positions agree with TRBD2. V shed 3 bases and J 7 bases; nucleotides not matched to a gene: 6. Germline V gives CDR1 MNHNS, CDR2 SASEGT. The CDR3 runs to 13 residues. The DNA for the CDR3 is TGTGCCAGCAGTGAGGGGCGGGGAGGGGAGCAGTACTTC. It translates to CASSEGRGGEQYF.

The chain combines TRBV30 with TRBJ2-1, with D possibly being TRBD2 (5 bases). Germline assignment: CDR1 GTSNPN and CDR2 SVGIG (reference sequence). The CDR3 has 13 residues. V was shortened by 0 bases and J by 4 bases, with 7 bases between the two germline ends. The CDR3 DNA is TGTGCCTGGAGTGTACGGGGATACAATGAGCAGTTCTTC. Its protein is CAWSVRGYNEQFF.

CDR3 region: CASSQEVLNTGELFF. Written as DNA, the CDR3 is TGTGCCAGCAGCCAAGAAGTACTGAACACCGGGGAGCTGTTTTTT. The V gene is TRBV4-2, the J gene TRBJ2-2; the D is unclear. The length of the CDR3 is 15 residues. Germline lookup yields CDR1 LGHNA and CDR2 YNFKEQ. With 0 bases removed from V and 1 base from J, the gap between germline ends came to 6 bases.